Below are 14 T cell receptor beta chains sequenced from a single sample in a study of tumor and adjacent non-tumor tissue in lung cancer. TCRbeta libraries were built with three rounds of nested PCR, modified from ARM-PCR. One entry per CDR3 protein results from TCRdb running MiXCR on the multiplex PCR reads. The data contain under 85,000 distinct CDR3 sequences, 76% of them singletons. The template was RNA from unsorted bulk tissue. More than 3 cm separated this lung sample from the edge of the tumor. Sample: distant non-tumor lung tissue. Every receptor here comes from a man aged 70-80 years with non-small cell lung cancer.

About this clonotype itself: The junction differs from germline at one of its ends, possibly a read error. The chain is built from TRBV11-2 and TRBJ2-3; TRBD1 matches 10 bases. Germline loops: CDR1 SGHAT, CDR2 FQNNGV. The CDR3 sequence is 15 residues long. This CDR3 reads CASNPRQGATDTLYF. The CDR3 nucleotides are TGTGCCAGCAACCCTAGACAGGGGGCCACAGATACGCTGTATTTT. Supplemented by reference TRBV11-2 and TRBJ2-3, the full variable domain reads EAGVAQSPRYKIIEKRQSVAFWCNPISGHATLYWYQQILGQGPKLLIQFQNNGVVDDSQLPKDRFSAERLKGVDSTLKIQPAKLEDSAVYLCASNPRQGATDTLYFGPGTRLTVL.

The chain uses TRBV6-5 and TRBJ2-5; 9 bases are shared with TRBD2. Germline CDR1 and CDR2: MNHEY and SVGAGI. This CDR3 region has 15 residues. In nucleotides, the CDR3 is TGTACCAACAGTTATCAGCGGGGGGCACAAGAGACCCAGTACTTC. Translated, it gives CTNSYQRGAQETQYF.

The sample holds a few counts of this clonotype. V gene TRBV6-5 combines with J gene TRBJ1-6, with D unclear. Per the germline V gene, CDR1 is MNHEY and CDR2 is SVGAGI. V lost 2 bases to trimming and J lost 0 bases, with 8 bases between them. The CDR3 covers 16 residues. The CDR3 here is CASSYGGSSYNSPLHF. The CDR3 DNA sequence: TGTGCCAGCAGTTACGGTGGGAGCTCCTATAATTCACCCCTCCACTTT.

This clonotype occurred once. An end of the junction differs from the germline gene, which may be a read error. The chain employs TRBV29-1 and TRBJ1-2, with unresolved D. The CDR3 extends over 16 amino acids. Looked up from germline, CDR1 is SQVTM and CDR2 is ANQGSEA. The CDR3 protein is CSVVLYQSSGEDGYTF. The CDR3 coding sequence is TGTAGCGTTGTCCTCTATCAATCCTCGGGAGAAGATGGCTACACGTTC. The whole variable domain, filled in from reference TRBV29-1 and TRBJ1-2, reads SAVISQKPSRDICQRGTSLTIQCQVDSQVTMMFWYRQQPGQSLTLIATANQGSEATYESGFVIDKFPISRPNLTFSTLTVSNMSPEDSSIYLCSVVLYQSSGEDGYTFGSGTRLTVV.

Of note for this clonotype: Without the conserved terminal phenylalanine or tryptophan, this CDR3 likely stems from a read error. V gene TRBV13 combines with J gene TRBJ2-7; 10 bases line up with TRBD1. CDR3 size: 15 residues. In germline, CDR1 is PRHDT, CDR2 FYEKMQ (reference sequence). In DNA, the CDR3 is TGTGCCAGCAGTCGGACCGGGACAGGGGCCTACGAACAGTACTTA. This sequence encodes CASSRTGTGAYEQYL.

J is TRBJ1-5 and V is TRBV12-3 or TRBV12-4; 7 positions match TRBD1. Germline trimming cut 5 bases from V and 3 bases from J; bases unmatched to any gene: 7. This CDR3 is built from 15 residues. The CDR3, as DNA: TGTGCCAGCAGTCTAGGGACAGCGGACAATCAGCCCCAGCATTTT. Its translation is CASSLGTADNQPQHF.

For this clonotype: One end of the junction is discordant with germline, which a read error may explain. The CDR3, as DNA: TGTGGCAGCAGCCCCGCCACCGCAGGAGACACTGAAGCTTTCTTT. Its protein is CGSSPATAGDTEAFF. The chain recombines TRBV11-3 with TRBJ1-1; D call uncertain. In germline, CDR1 is SGHNT, CDR2 YENEEA. CDR3 length equals 15 residues. The variable domain in full, completed from reference TRBV11-3 and TRBJ1-1, reads EAGVVQSPRYKIIEKKQPVAFWCNPISGHNTLYWYLQNLGQGPELLIRYENEEAVDDSQLPKDRFSAERLKGVDSTLKIQPAELGDSAVYLCGSSPATAGDTEAFFGQGTRLTVV.

The chain is built from TRBV20-1 and TRBJ2-7, with a possible D match to TRBD1 (6 bases). The CDR3 loop spans 12 amino acids. Trimming took 3 bases from V and 9 from J, leaving 15 bases between them. CDR1 DFQATT and CDR2 SNEGSKA come from the germline V gene (reference sequence). The CDR3 nucleotides are TGCAGTGCTAGGTACAGGGAGCTCATGCAGTACTTC. Its translation: CSARYRELMQYF.

The chain employs TRBV6-2 or TRBV6-3 and TRBJ1-1; D remains ambiguous. The CDR3 covers 13 residues. V gave up 11 bases and J gave up 4 bases, with 17 bases separating them. Germline values: CDR1 MNHEY, CDR2 SVGEGT. The CDR3 loop is CAGITLGSTEAFF. CDR3 in DNA: TGTGCCGGCATTACACTGGGCAGCACTGAAGCTTTCTTT.

With regard to this clonotype: A junction boundary mismatches the germline segment, possibly from a read error. The chain couples TRBV5-1 to TRBJ2-7; possibly TRBD1 for D (6 bases). In germline, CDR1 is SGHRS, CDR2 YFSETQ. The CDR3 is made up of 13 amino acids. The CDR3 region is CASSWDKVYEQYF. CDR3 sequence (DNA): TGTGCCAGCAGCTGGGACAAAGTCTACGAGCAGTACTTC. Based on the CDR3 plus reference TRBV5-1 and TRBJ2-7, the full variable domain is KAGVTQTPRYLIKTRGQQVTLSCSPISGHRSVSWYQQTPGQGLQFLFEYFSETQRNKGNFPGRFSGRQFSNSRSEMNVSTLELGDSALYLCASSWDKVYEQYFGPGTRLTVT.

Remarks on this clonotype: One end of the junction is discordant with germline, which a read error may explain. This CDR3 reads CASSIHGGTDAELFF. The CDR3 coding sequence is TGTGCAAGCAGCATACACGGGGGGACTGACGCGGAGCTGTTTTTT. The chain recombines TRBV11-2 with TRBJ2-2, with TRBD2 matching over 7 bases. CDR1 and CDR2 from the germline V gene are SGHAT and FQNNGV. The CDR3 consists of 15 residues. The full variable domain, its missing parts supplied by reference TRBV11-2 and TRBJ2-2, is EAGVAQSPRYKIIEKRQSVAFWCNPISGHATLYWYQQILGQGPKLLIQFQNNGVVDDSQLPKDRFSAERLKGVDSTLKIQPAKLEDSAVYLCASSIHGGTDAELFFGEGSRLTVL.

This chain connects TRBV20-1 to TRBJ1-2; D not certain. Germline V gene sequence: CDR1 DFQATT, CDR2 SNEGSKA (reference sequence). The ends were cut back, 8 bases at V and 2 bases at J, with 6 bases in the middle. The CDR3 spans 10 residues. This CDR3 reads CSTDNYGYTF. CDR3 in DNA: TGCAGTACGGACAACTATGGCTACACCTTC.

With regard to this clonotype: A single base separates this from a much larger clone, so it may be a read error. The rearrangement links TRBV12-3 or TRBV12-4 to TRBJ1-1; D may be TRBD1 (5 bases). There are 12 residues in the CDR3. In DNA form, the CDR3 reads TGTGACAGCAGAACTAGGGGCACTGAAGCTTTCTTT. Its translation: CDSRTRGTEAFF.

This clonotype was recorded a few times. The chain recombines TRBV25-1 with TRBJ1-1, with D possibly being TRBD1 (5 bases). Trimming removed 4 bases at V and 1 base at J, with 19 bases between. The CDR3 has 17 amino acids. Germline V gene data show CDR1 as MGHDK and CDR2 as SYGVNS. The CDR3 DNA reads TGTGCCAGCAGTGGTGGGCTGGGGCTAGGCTGGAACACTGAAGCTTTCTTT. This codes for CASSGGLGLGWNTEAFF.